Listed below are T cell receptor beta chains from one sample, sequenced in a study of T cells in Graves' hyperthyroidism and ophthalmopathy. In TCRdb, the multiplex PCR reads were re-called with MiXCR into one record per CDR3 protein. In the table there are around 250,000 distinct CDR3 sequences, about 14% of which are singletons. Sample: blood. These receptors originate from a woman aged 40 to 49 with Graves' hyperthyroidism that later progressed to Graves' ophthalmopathy. Both conserved end residues are part of each CDR3. The order of the fields is clone size, D gene, V gene, J gene, CDR3 DNA, CDR3 protein. D genes are given only for firm matches. Part of the rows lack a size; the others show once, few, many or a class for expanded clones.

>.|TRBD2|TRBV12-3/TRBV12-4|TRBJ2-7
TGTGCCAGCAGACCTCTAGCGGGAGCCTACGAGCAGTACTTC
CASRPLAGAYEQYF
>many|.|TRBV5-1|TRBJ2-5
TGCGCCAGCAGCTTAAGGACAGTCCTGGAGACCCAGTACTTC
CASSLRTVLETQYF
>.|TRBD1|TRBV19|TRBJ1-5
TGTGCCAGTAGTTACTTCCGGGACAGACCACTACTAAGCAATCAGCCCCAGCATTTT
CASSYFRDRPLLSNQPQHF
>once|TRBD1|TRBV2|TRBJ2-2
TGTGCCAGCCGGGACAGCGCGAACACCGGGGAGCTGTTTTTT
CASRDSANTGELFF
>many|TRBD1|TRBV5-6|TRBJ1-5
TGTGCCAGCAGCTTGAGGGGACAGGGGATCCGGCAGCCCCAGCATTTT
CASSLRGQGIRQPQHF
>few|.|TRBV12-3/TRBV12-4|TRBJ1-1
TGTGCCAGCAGTTCCAGTCTTTATCCGGTCGGGAGCACTGAAGCTTTCTTT
CASSSSLYPVGSTEAFF
>.|TRBD1|TRBV5-8|TRBJ1-4
TGTGCCAGCAGCTCTACCCCCCACAGGGGATGGGGAGAAAAACTGTTTTTT
CASSSTPHRGWGEKLFF
>many|.|TRBV9|TRBJ2-7
TGTGCCAGCAGCGTAACGGGGGCCGCCTACGAGCAGTACTTC
CASSVTGAAYEQYF
>many|.|TRBV20-1|TRBJ1-4
TGCAGTGCCCTGACTCCCCCACCCTCGAATGAAAAACTGTTTTTT
CSALTPPPSNEKLFF
>many|.|TRBV28|TRBJ1-5
TGTGCCAGCAGTCCTCAAGGGCCCCAGCATTTT
CASSPQGPQHF
>many|.|TRBV11-2|TRBJ2-1
TGTGCCAGCAGCTTAGGGGGATTCTACAATGAGCAGTTCTTC
CASSLGGFYNEQFF
>few|.|TRBV3-1|TRBJ2-7
TGTGCCAGCAGCCAACTCCACGAGCAGTACTTC
CASSQLHEQYF
>few|.|TRBV7-9|TRBJ1-2
TGTGCCAGCAGCTCCCTTCGACAGAGCACTAACTATGGCTACACCTTC
CASSSLRQSTNYGYTF
>many|TRBD1|TRBV6-5|TRBJ2-7
TGTGCCAGCAGTTTCCGTTGGGACAGGGGGTTCGAGCAGTACTTC
CASSFRWDRGFEQYF
>many|TRBD2|TRBV3-1|TRBJ2-7
TGTGCCAGCAGCCACCCGGGACTAGGGGACGAGCAGTACTTC
CASSHPGLGDEQYF
>many|.|TRBV9|TRBJ2-3
TGTGCCAGCAGCCCCTTTGCGGCTAGCACAGATACGCAGTATTTT
CASSPFAASTDTQYF
>many|.|TRBV11-2|TRBJ1-1
TGTGCCAGCACCGAGATGGGGCCCCCGGTGACTTTCTTT
CASTEMGPPVTFF
>many|TRBD2|TRBV19|TRBJ2-1
TGTGCCAGTAGCCCATACCCGGGACTAGCGGGAGGGCCTACCCCCTACAATGAGCAGTTCTTC
CASSPYPGLAGGPTPYNEQFF